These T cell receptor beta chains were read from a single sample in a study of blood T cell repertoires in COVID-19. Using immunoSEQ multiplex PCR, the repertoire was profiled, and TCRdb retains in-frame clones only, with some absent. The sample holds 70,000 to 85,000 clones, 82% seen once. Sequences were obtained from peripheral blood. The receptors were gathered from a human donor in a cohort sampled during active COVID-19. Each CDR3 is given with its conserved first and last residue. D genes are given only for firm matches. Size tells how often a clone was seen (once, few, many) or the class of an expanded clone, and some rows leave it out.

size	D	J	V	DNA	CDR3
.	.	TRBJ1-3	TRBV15	TGTGCCACCAGCGCTCAGGTTTCACCTGGAAACACCATATATTTT	CATSAQVSPGNTIYF
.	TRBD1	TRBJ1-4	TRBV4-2	TGTGCCAGCAGCCATCCCAGGGGGCAGTTCAATGAAAAACTGTTTTTT	CASSHPRGQFNEKLFF
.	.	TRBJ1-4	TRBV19	TGTGCCAGTAGTATAAGGCGGCCAATCGCTGCGAATGAAAAACTGTTTTTT	CASSIRRPIAANEKLFF
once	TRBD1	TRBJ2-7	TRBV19	TGTGCCAGTAGTAGGATGGGACAGGGGGGGTACGAGCAGTACTTC	CASSRMGQGGYEQYF
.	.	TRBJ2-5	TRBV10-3	TGTGCCATCAGTGAGGTACAGTCAGAGACCCAGTACTTC	CAISEVQSETQYF
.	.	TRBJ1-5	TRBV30	TGTGCCTGGAGGGGAGACACAGGGAATCAGCCCCAGCATTTT	CAWRGDTGNQPQHF
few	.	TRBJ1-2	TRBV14	TGTGCCAGCAGCCTCGACGGAGTCTATGGCTACACCTTC	CASSLDGVYGYTF
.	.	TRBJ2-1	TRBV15	TGTGCCACCAGCAGAGATTTTAGCGGAGCCTACAATGAGCAGTTCTTC	CATSRDFSGAYNEQFF
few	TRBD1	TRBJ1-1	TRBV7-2	TGTGCCAGCAGCCAAACAGGGGACACTGAAGCTTTCTTT	CASSQTGDTEAFF
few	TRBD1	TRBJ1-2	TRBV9	TGTGCCAGCAGCGTAGCGACAGGGAAAAACTATGGCTACACCTTC	CASSVATGKNYGYTF
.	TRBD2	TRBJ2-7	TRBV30	TGTGCCTGGCGACGGACTAGCGGGGGCTACGAGCAGTACTTC	CAWRRTSGGYEQYF
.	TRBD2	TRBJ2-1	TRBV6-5	TGTGCCAGCAGAGAGACTAGCTGGGCTGAGCAGTTCTTC	CASRETSWAEQFF
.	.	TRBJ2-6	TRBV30	TGTGCCTGGACCCGCTCTGGGGCCAACGTCCTGACTTTC	CAWTRSGANVLTF
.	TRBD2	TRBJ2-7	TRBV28	TGTGCCAGCAACTGGGGGGGGGCCTACGAGCAGTACTTC	CASNWGGAYEQYF
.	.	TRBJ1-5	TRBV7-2	TGTGCCAGCAGCCCCGACAGAATGAATCAGCCCCAGCATTTT	CASSPDRMNQPQHF
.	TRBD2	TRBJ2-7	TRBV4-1	TGCGCCAGCAGCCAAGGGGCCGGGGGGGCGAGGGAGCAGTACTTC	CASSQGAGGAREQYF
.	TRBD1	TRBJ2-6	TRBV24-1	TGTGCCACCAGTGTTAAGACAGGGAACGGGGCCAACGTCCTGACTTTC	CATSVKTGNGANVLTF
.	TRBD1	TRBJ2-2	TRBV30	TGTGCCTGGAGTGTACGAGGGGGCCTGGGTGGCGGGGAGCTGTTTTTT	CAWSVRGGLGGGELFF
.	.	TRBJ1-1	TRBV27	TGTGCCAGCAGTTGGACACCGAACACTGAAGCTTTCTTT	CASSWTPNTEAFF
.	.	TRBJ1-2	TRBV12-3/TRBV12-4	TGTGCCAGCAGTTTAAACACCAACTATGGCTACACCTTC	CASSLNTNYGYTF
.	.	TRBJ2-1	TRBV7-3	TGTGCCAGCAGCCCCAGAGGAACCCCCTCCTACAATGAGCAGTTCTTC	CASSPRGTPSYNEQFF
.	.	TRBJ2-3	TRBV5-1	TGCGCCAGCAGCTTGGTTGTGACTGCAGATACGCAGTATTTT	CASSLVVTADTQYF
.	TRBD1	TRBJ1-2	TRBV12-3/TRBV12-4	TGTGCCAGCAGTTTTCAGGGGGCGGTTGGCTACACCTTC	CASSFQGAVGYTF
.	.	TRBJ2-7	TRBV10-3	TGTGCCATCAGTTGGACTACCGACGGCTACGAGCAGTACTTC	CAISWTTDGYEQYF
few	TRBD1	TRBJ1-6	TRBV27	TGTGCCAGCAGGTTACAGGGGGCTTATAATTCACCCCTCCACTTT	CASRLQGAYNSPLHF
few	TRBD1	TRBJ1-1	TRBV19	TGTGCCAGTAGTACCAGGACAGGGTGGGAGACTGAAGCTTTCTTT	CASSTRTGWETEAFF
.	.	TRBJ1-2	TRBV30	TGTGCCTGGAGTGCCCGGCGGGCGGGATATGGCTACACCTTC	CAWSARRAGYGYTF
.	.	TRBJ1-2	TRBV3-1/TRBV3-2	TGTGCCAGCAGCCAAGATATTGTTAGCTATGGCTACACCTTC	CASSQDIVSYGYTF
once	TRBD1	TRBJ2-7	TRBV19	TGTGCCAGTAGTGTGGAAGGGGGCTCTGACTACGAGCAGTACTTC	CASSVEGGSDYEQYF
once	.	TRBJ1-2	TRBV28	TGTGCCAGCAGGGCAGGGGACTATGGCTACACCTTC	CASRAGDYGYTF
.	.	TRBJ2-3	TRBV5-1	TGCGCCAGCAAGGAGGGCCCAACCACAGATACGCAGTATTTT	CASKEGPTTDTQYF
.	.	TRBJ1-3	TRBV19	TGTGCCACTAAAAGGGGGGGTGACCCTGGATTCGGAAACACCATATATTTT	CATKRGGDPGFGNTIYF
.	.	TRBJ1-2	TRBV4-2	TGTGCCAGCAGCCCCCCTTCAGCTAACTATGGCTACACCTTC	CASSPPSANYGYTF
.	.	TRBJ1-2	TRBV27	TGTGCCAGCAGTCCCCTCAGGTTAGGGGGAGGGCTTCGGGTCGGCCAATATGGCTACACCTTC	CASSPLRLGGGLRVGQYGYTF
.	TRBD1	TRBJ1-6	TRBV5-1	TGCGCCAGCAGCCTAACAGGGGCCAATTCACCCCTCCACTTT	CASSLTGANSPLHF
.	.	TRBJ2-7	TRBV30	TGTGCCTGGGACAGGAACTACGAGCAGTACTTC	CAWDRNYEQYF
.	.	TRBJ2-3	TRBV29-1	TGCAGCGTCGGCAGACCAGGGGATACGCAGTATTTT	CSVGRPGDTQYF
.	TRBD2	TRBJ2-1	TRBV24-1	TGTGCCACCAGTGATAGGCGGGGGGGCCTGAATGAGCAGTTCTTC	CATSDRRGGLNEQFF
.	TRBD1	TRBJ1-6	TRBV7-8	TGTGCCAGCAGCTTATTTTCGACAGGGAATATTTCACCCCTCCACTTT	CASSLFSTGNISPLHF
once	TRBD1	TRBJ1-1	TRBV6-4	TGTGCCAGCGGGACAGGTTCGCTCGCTTTCTTT	CASGTGSLAFF
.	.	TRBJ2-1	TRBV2	TGTGCCAGCAGTCCGCAGGGGAGCTCCTACAATGAGCAGTTCTTC	CASSPQGSSYNEQFF
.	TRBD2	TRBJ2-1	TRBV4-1	TGCGCCAGCAGCCAGGGACTAGGGCAGTTCTTC	CASSQGLGQFF
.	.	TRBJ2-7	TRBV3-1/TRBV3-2	TGTGCCAGCTCCCAGGGGAGCTCCTACGAGCAGTACTTC	CASSQGSSYEQYF
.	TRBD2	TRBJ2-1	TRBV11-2	TGTGCCAGCAGCTACGGACTAGCGGGCCGGGCACGGAATGAGCAGTTCTTC	CASSYGLAGRARNEQFF
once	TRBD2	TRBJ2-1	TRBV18	TGTGCCAGCTCACCTCCAAGGGGCGGGGGAAACAATGAGCAGTTCTTC	CASSPPRGGGNNEQFF
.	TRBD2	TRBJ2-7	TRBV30	TGTGCCTGGACGGGCGGGGGGTCACACGAGCAGTACTTC	CAWTGGGSHEQYF
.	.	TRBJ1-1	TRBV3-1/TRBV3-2	TGTGCCAGCAGCCGAACTTGGGGGGGGAGCACTGAAGCTTTCTTT	CASSRTWGGSTEAFF
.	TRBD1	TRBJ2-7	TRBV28	TGTGCCAGCAGGGTCGGACAGGGGATAAACTACGAGCAGTACTTC	CASRVGQGINYEQYF
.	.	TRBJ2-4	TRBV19	TGTGCCAGTAGTTCTCGACAGGTGGAATACATTCAGTACTTC	CASSSRQVEYIQYF